Following are 25 T cell receptor beta chains from one sample sequenced in a study of cytomegalovirus exposure and HLA in healthy donors. PCR amplification relied on 60 Vbeta primers (plus 13 Jbeta primers). Repertoires were generated with immunoSEQ multiplex PCR, while TCRdb's copy carries only in-frame clones and drops some. The table lists 150,000 or so clones, about four fifths of them singletons. The sequencing sample was made of PBMCs. These receptors all stem from a male donor in good health and CMV-seropositive.

This chain joins TRBV6-5 and TRBJ1-2; TRBD1 matches at 11 bases. V shed 6 bases and J 2 bases; nucleotides not matched to a gene: 5. Germline CDR1 and CDR2: MNHEY and SVGAGI. The CDR3 contains 15 residues. CDR3 DNA sequence: TGTGCCAGCAGCCCGGGGACAGGGGGGAACTATGGCTACACCTTC. It yields the protein CASSPGTGGNYGYTF.

The V call is TRBV7-9, the J call TRBJ1-4; TRBD1 is a possible D gene (6 bases). Trimming left V 3 bases short and J 6 bases short, with 14 bases between. The length of the CDR3 is 15 residues. Germline V gene sequence: CDR1 SEHNR, CDR2 FQNEAQ (reference sequence). The CDR3 sequence: CASSFDRLRDEKLFF. The CDR3 DNA sequence: TGTGCCAGCAGCTTCGACAGGCTCCGGGATGAAAAACTGTTTTTT.

This chain uses TRBV11-2 with TRBJ2-5, with D unclear. This CDR3 region has 11 residues. The V end was cut by 4 bases, the J end by 5 bases, with 5 bases between. The V gene's germline CDR1 is SGHAT and CDR2 FQNNGV. The CDR3 spells CASSSMETQYF. CDR3 sequence (DNA): TGTGCCAGCAGCTCAATGGAGACCCAGTACTTC.

This clone was seen a single time. V is TRBV7-8 and J is TRBJ2-5, with D maybe TRBD2 (5 bases). The CDR3 spans 14 residues. Germline V gene data show CDR1 as SGHVS and CDR2 as FQNEAQ. V dropped 5 bases and J dropped 5 bases, with 15 bases sitting between them. Written as DNA, the CDR3 is TGTGCCAGCAGCCTCAGACGTCGCGGGGAGACCCAGTACTTC. Translating it yields CASSLRRRGETQYF.

J is TRBJ1-5 and V is TRBV7-2, with 11 bases that match TRBD1. Germline CDR1 SGHTA, CDR2 FQGNSA. V was clipped by 5 bases and J by 5 bases; unmatched bases: 5. This CDR3 is 15 amino acids long. DNA of the CDR3: TGTGCCAGCAGCCTGGGGACAGGGGGTCATCAGCCCCAGCATTTT. Its translation: CASSLGTGGHQPQHF. Supplemented by reference TRBV7-2 and TRBJ1-5, the full variable domain reads GAGVSQSPSNKVTEKGKDVELRCDPISGHTALYWYRQSLGQGLEFLIYFQGNSAPDKSGLPSDRFSAERTGGSVSTLTIQRTQQEDSAVYLCASSLGTGGHQPQHFGDGTRLSIL.

The chain uses TRBV18 and TRBJ1-4; perhaps TRBD1 as D (5 bases). The CDR3 is 16 residues long. Germline V gene lookup returns CDR1 KGHSH and CDR2 LQKENI. The ends were cut back, 6 bases at V and 8 bases at J, with 22 bases in the middle. CDR3 DNA sequence: TGTGCCAGCTCCCAATCTCGGACGTCAAAGGGGGAAAAACTGTTTTTT. The encoded protein is CASSQSRTSKGEKLFF.

J is TRBJ1-2 and V is TRBV28; tentatively, D is TRBD1 (5 bases). Trimming left V 6 bases short and J 0 bases short, with 17 bases between. Per the germline V gene, CDR1 is MDHEN and CDR2 is SYDVKM. This CDR3 is 16 amino acids long. The CDR3 coding sequence is TGTGCCAGCAGAGGTCAGGGCCATACTGCTAACTATGGCTACACCTTC. It translates to CASRGQGHTANYGYTF.

The chain couples TRBV27 to TRBJ1-5; 7 bases are shared with TRBD1. V dropped 6 bases and J dropped 0; count of bases not matched to a gene: 5. CDR3 length: 15 residues. CDR1 is MNHEY, CDR2 SMNVEV, per germline (reference sequence). CDR3 residues: CASSKGAGSNQPQHF. The CDR3 coding sequence is TGTGCCAGCAGCAAGGGGGCCGGTAGCAATCAGCCCCAGCATTTT.

The rearrangement links TRBV28 to TRBJ2-7, with TRBD2 identical over 13 bases. With V trimmed by 2 bases and J by 4 bases, 2 bases remained unmatched. The CDR3 has 15 residues. Germline-derived CDR1 and CDR2 are MDHEN and SYDVKM. In DNA, the CDR3 is TGTGCCAGCAGTTTAGGACTAGCGGGAGAGTACGAGCAGTACTTC. Protein: CASSLGLAGEYEQYF.

Concerning this clone itself: No conserved phenylalanine or tryptophan ends this CDR3, so it is likely a read error. The chain employs TRBV5-1 and TRBJ2-3; 13 bases match TRBD2. The length of the CDR3 is 16 residues. V was pared by 3 bases and J by 2 bases, with 3 bases of the junction left unmatched. In germline, CDR1 is SGHRS, CDR2 YFSETQ. Here the CDR3 reads CASSWGTSGDTDTQYL. CDR3 sequence (DNA): TGCGCCAGCAGCTGGGGGACTAGCGGGGACACAGATACGCAGTATCTT.

This clone was counted a few times. One end of the junction fails to match germline, which may point to a read error. The chain couples TRBV6-1 to TRBJ2-5, with no clear D. Germline CDR1 and CDR2: MNHNS and SASEGT. The CDR3 has 10 residues. The CDR3 DNA reads TGTGCCAGCAGCGAAGAGACCCAGTACTTC. This gives the protein CASSEETQYF.

V and J are TRBV7-9 and TRBJ1-1, with 10 bases fitting TRBD1. The CDR3 spans 14 residues. Germline V CDR1 and CDR2: SEHNR, FQNEAQ (reference sequence). The ends lost 4 bases at V and 5 bases at J; junction bases unmatched: 4. CDR3 DNA sequence: TGTGCCAGCAGCTCTGGGACAGGGGATACTGAAGCTTTCTTT. It translates to CASSSGTGDTEAFF.

J is TRBJ2-1 and V is TRBV10-2, with TRBD2 identical over 7 bases. Looked up from germline, CDR1 is WSHSY and CDR2 is SAAADI. The V segment lost 1 base and the J segment 4 bases; nucleotides outside the gene matches: 4. There are 15 residues in the CDR3. The CDR3 sequence is CASSEFAGDYNEQFF. The CDR3 DNA follows: TGCGCCAGCAGTGAGTTTGCGGGGGATTACAATGAGCAGTTCTTC.

The chain couples TRBV5-1 to TRBJ2-3, with 14 positions matching TRBD2. The CDR3 runs to 16 residues. Trimming cost V 1 base and J 6 bases; bases outside gene matches: 4. Germline V gene sequence: CDR1 SGHRS, CDR2 YFSETQ. This chain's CDR3 is CASSLRLAGGTDTQYF. The DNA of the CDR3 is TGCGCCAGCAGCTTGAGACTAGCGGGAGGGACGGATACGCAGTATTTT.

The chain carries TRBV30 and TRBJ2-5; 13 bases are shared with TRBD2. The J call is in doubt because the DNA end fits TRBJ2-7 better. CDR1 GTSNPN and CDR2 SVGIG come from the germline V gene (reference sequence). The CDR3 extends over 15 amino acids. The CDR3 DNA follows: TGTGCCTGGAGTGCGTGGACTAGCGGGAGCTACGAGCAGTACTTC. Its protein is CAWSAWTSGSYEQYF.

The rearrangement uses TRBV30 and TRBJ1-5; the D gene is possibly TRBD1 (6 bases). V was clipped by 0 bases and J by 6 bases, with 18 bases between them. The CDR3 spans 16 residues. Germline V gene lookup returns CDR1 GTSNPN and CDR2 SVGIG (reference sequence). Here the CDR3 reads CAWSVPGRQEVQPQHF. The CDR3 region has the DNA TGTGCCTGGAGTGTACCGGGGAGACAGGAGGTTCAGCCCCAGCATTTT.

The rearrangement links TRBV10-3 to TRBJ2-2; 7 bases are a match to TRBD1. The germline V gene encodes CDR1 ENHRY and CDR2 SYGVKD. The CDR3 length is 17 residues. V was pared by 2 bases and J by 5 bases, with 11 bases of the junction left unmatched. CDR3 bases: TGTGCCATCAGTGAGCCCCCGGGCAGGGGGACGACCGGGGAGCTGTTTTTT. This encodes CAISEPPGRGTTGELFF.

This sequence joins TRBV27 and TRBJ1-1, with TRBD1 matching 8 bases. The CDR3 has 16 amino acids. J gave up 0 bases and V 5 bases, and 8 bases lay outside the gene matches. Germline V gene lookup returns CDR1 MNHEY and CDR2 SMNVEV (reference sequence). CDR3 in amino acids: CASSKDRAPMNTEAFF. The CDR3, as DNA: TGTGCCAGCAGTAAGGACAGGGCCCCAATGAACACTGAAGCTTTCTTT.

This clone was observed once. The chain couples TRBV29-1 to TRBJ1-5, with unresolved D. Germline CDR1 is SQVTM and CDR2 is ANQGSEA. Trimming took off 5 bases at V and 5 bases at J, with 4 bases between the two ends. This CDR3 contains 10 residues. The CDR3 region has the DNA TGCAGCGTTTCTCATCAGCCCCAGCATTTT. It yields the protein CSVSHQPQHF.

The DNA for the CDR3 is TGTGCCAGCGGCCCGGGGACTAGCGGATACAATGAGCAGTTCTTC. It specifies CASGPGTSGYNEQFF. The V call is TRBV27, the J call TRBJ2-1, with 11 nucleotides matching TRBD2. Germline-derived CDR1 and CDR2 are MNHEY and SMNVEV (reference sequence). This CDR3 contains 15 residues. Trimming cost V 8 bases and J 4 bases; bases outside gene matches: 7.

The gene calls are TRBV4-3 and TRBJ1-2, with TRBD1 as a possible D gene (6 bases). Germline CDR1 reads LGHNA; CDR2 reads YSLEER. V gave up 4 bases and J gave up 7 bases, with 16 bases separating them. The CDR3 is made up of 14 amino acids. CDR3: CASSRGGAGAGYTF. The DNA of the CDR3 is TGCGCCAGCAGCCGAGGGGGGGCAGGGGCTGGCTACACCTTC.

The chain couples TRBV6-6 to TRBJ1-1; a weak D match, TRBD1 (5 bases). V was trimmed by 7 bases and J by 2 bases, leaving 20 bases between them. This CDR3 contains 16 residues. The germline V gene encodes CDR1 MNHNY and CDR2 SVGAGI (reference sequence). The CDR3 is CASTPASGQGNTEAFF. CDR3 sequence (DNA): TGTGCCAGCACCCCCGCTAGCGGGCAGGGAAACACTGAAGCTTTCTTT.

The V gene is TRBV30, the J gene TRBJ2-5, with 9 bases aligning to TRBD1. The junction had 7 bases not matched to a gene; V was cut back by 0 bases and J by 5 bases. Per germline, CDR1 GTSNPN and CDR2 SVGIG (reference sequence). The CDR3 has 15 residues. The CDR3, as DNA: TGTGCCTGGAGTGTTGGGACAGGGCCTCTCGAGACCCAGTACTTC. As protein: CAWSVGTGPLETQYF.

J is TRBJ2-1 and V is TRBV6-1, with 10 bases fitting TRBD2. This CDR3 has 16 amino acids. The V segment lost 3 bases and the J segment 3 bases; nucleotides outside the gene matches: 5. The germline V gene has CDR1 MNHNS and CDR2 SASEGT. The CDR3 loop is CASSESSGRLYNEQFF. Here the CDR3 DNA reads TGTGCCAGCAGTGAGTCTAGCGGGAGACTCTACAATGAGCAGTTCTTC.

The V and J genes are TRBV30 and TRBJ1-1; TRBD1 is a possible D gene (6 bases). The V gene lost 5 bases and the J gene lost 5 bases, with 15 bases spanning the gap. Germline loops: CDR1 GTSNPN, CDR2 SVGIG (reference sequence). This CDR3 is built from 13 residues. Here the CDR3 reads CAWDRWEGTEAFF. DNA for the CDR3: TGTGCCTGGGACAGGTGGGAGGGAACTGAAGCTTTCTTT.